One sample yielded the 16 T cell receptor beta chains listed below, sequenced in a study of T cell repertoires in cytomegalovirus infection. Via MiXCR, TCRdb re-called the reads, giving one row per CDR3 protein. Here the sample spans a few hundred thousand distinct CDR3 sequences, 20% to 25% being singletons. Their target antigens are unknown. The sample in question was cultured PBMCs, obtained from culture after CMV antigen stimulation. The receptors stem from a human donor in good health (CMV status not recorded). Some clones in this sample may be carry-over from other donors' samples.

This clonotype was observed a few times. Germline and junction disagree at one end, which may indicate a read error. This chain uses TRBV4-1 with TRBJ2-7, with 11 positions matching TRBD2. The CDR3 consists of 17 residues. Germline-derived CDR1 and CDR2 are MGHRA and YSYEKL. CDR3 region: CASSQSAGLAASYEQYF. The CDR3 DNA sequence: TGTGCCAGCAGCCAATCTGCGGGACTAGCGGCTTCCTACGAGCAGTACTTC.

Here the CDR3 reads CASSGAPAGWPYNEQFF. CDR3 DNA: TGTGCCAGCAGCGGGGCCCCTGCGGGTTGGCCCTACAATGAGCAGTTCTTC. The chain employs TRBV9 and TRBJ2-1, with D possibly TRBD2 on 5 matching bases. The CDR3 has 17 residues. Trimming left V 3 bases short and J 2 bases short, with 18 bases between. Germline V CDR1 and CDR2: SGDLS, YYNGEE.

The chain employs TRBV10-1 and TRBJ2-1; 7 bases are shared with TRBD1. The CDR3 is made up of 13 amino acids. The germline V gene encodes CDR1 WNHNN and CDR2 SYGVQD (reference sequence). V trimming: 5 bases; J trimming: 5 bases; junction bases outside the gene matches: 3. The CDR3 sequence is CASSRQGNNEQFF. For the CDR3, the DNA is TGCGCCAGCAGTCGACAGGGAAACAATGAGCAGTTCTTC.

The chain recombines TRBV5-1 with TRBJ1-2, with D uncertain. There are 14 residues in the CDR3. Germline CDR1 reads SGHRS; CDR2 reads YFSETQ. V lost 4 bases and J lost 5, with 15 bases in between. The CDR3 DNA is TGCGCCAGCAGCCCCGACCCCGCTCTATATGGCTACACCTTC. It encodes CASSPDPALYGYTF.

This CDR3 is CASRGTGRKNGELFF. CDR3 in DNA: TGCGCCAGCAGAGGGACAGGGAGAAAGAACGGGGAGCTGTTTTTT. The gene calls are TRBV4-1 and TRBJ2-2; 9 nucleotides line up with TRBD1. There are 15 residues in the CDR3. Germline V gene data show CDR1 as MGHRA and CDR2 as YSYEKL. V lost 6 bases, J lost 7 bases, and 9 bases stayed unmatched.

This chain links TRBV27 with TRBJ2-1; D gene ambiguous. V lost 6 bases and J lost 9, with 18 bases in between. The germline V gene has CDR1 MNHEY and CDR2 SMNVEV (reference sequence). This CDR3 comprises 14 residues. The CDR3 is CASSLLGRTGEQFF. Written as DNA, the CDR3 is TGTGCCAGCAGCCTATTGGGTCGAACGGGTGAGCAGTTCTTC.

The gene calls are TRBV28 and TRBJ2-5; possible D gene TRBD1, 5 bases. CDR1 and CDR2 from the germline V gene are MDHEN and SYDVKM. The CDR3 extends over 14 amino acids. The germline V and J ends were trimmed by 3 bases and 4 bases, with 12 bases remaining between them. Here the CDR3 reads CASSFNQGRETQYF. Here the CDR3 DNA reads TGTGCCAGCAGTTTTAACCAGGGTCGAGAGACCCAGTACTTC.

The table lists this clonotype with many counts. The V call is TRBV4-1, the J call TRBJ2-3; 8 nucleotides line up with TRBD2. Germline V lookup: CDR1 MGHRA, CDR2 YSYEKL. The CDR3 runs 17 residues. V lost 4 bases, J lost 4 bases, and 13 bases stayed unmatched. The CDR3 bases are TGCGCCAGCAGCCTCTCGGGGGAGCGGGAGATCGCAGATACGCAGTATTTT. Protein product: CASSLSGEREIADTQYF.

This chain's CDR3 is CASGFGRGHNSPLHF. DNA of the CDR3: TGTGCCAGCGGGTTCGGCAGGGGCCATAATTCACCCCTCCACTTT. The V gene is TRBV19, the J gene TRBJ1-6; perhaps TRBD1 as D (6 bases). The CDR3 spans 15 residues. Germline-derived CDR1 and CDR2 are LNHDA and SQIVND (reference sequence). Trimming removed 9 bases at V and 5 bases at J, with 17 bases between.

The rearrangement joins TRBV4-1 to TRBJ1-2; TRBD1 might be the D (6 bases). In germline, CDR1 is MGHRA, CDR2 YSYEKL. Trimming took 1 base from V and 8 from J, leaving 14 bases between them. This CDR3 has 14 amino acids. The CDR3 coding sequence is TGCGCCAGCAGCCAAGGGTCAGGGGTGGGCGGCTACACCTTC. Translated: CASSQGSGVGGYTF.

As concerns this clonotype: A much larger clone is a single base away; this may be a read error. V usage is TRBV7-2 and J usage is TRBJ1-6; D remains ambiguous. The germline V gene has CDR1 SGHTA and CDR2 FQGNSA. The CDR3 runs to 12 residues. CDR3 bases: TGTGCCAGCAGCTCCCGGAATTCACCCCTCCGCTTT. Translated, it gives CASSSRNSPLRF.

This chain connects TRBV25-1 to TRBJ1-1, with D tentatively TRBD1 (5 bases). V was shortened by 7 bases and J by 3 bases, with 18 bases between the two germline ends. The germline CDR1 and CDR2 sequences are MGHDK and SYGVNS. CDR3 length: 15 residues. The DNA of the CDR3 is TGTGCCAGCAACGGGTGGGGGTTGGGGGACACTGAAGCTTTCTTT. Its protein is CASNGWGLGDTEAFF.

This clonotype was recorded a few times. The chain recombines TRBV3-1 with TRBJ2-1; D unclear. The CDR3 extends over 14 amino acids. The V gene lost 3 bases and the J gene lost 5 bases, with 11 bases spanning the gap. Looked up from germline, CDR1 is LGHDT and CDR2 is YNNKEL (reference sequence). The CDR3 here is CASSHPPRDNEQFF. The CDR3 coding sequence is TGTGCCAGCAGCCACCCCCCCCGGGACAATGAGCAGTTCTTC.

This clonotype was detected ten times or more. The rearrangement links TRBV7-8 to TRBJ2-7, with TRBD2 matching 7 bases. V trimming: 1 base; J trimming: 3 bases; junction bases outside the gene matches: 3. CDR1 is SGHVS and CDR2 is FQNEAQ in the germline V gene. The CDR3 covers 14 residues. The CDR3 DNA sequence: TGTGCCAGCAGCTTAGGGCTAGCGGTCTACGAGCAGTACGTC. Its protein is CASSLGLAVYEQYV.

V and J are TRBV12-3 or TRBV12-4 and TRBJ2-1; 9 positions match TRBD2. The V gene end was trimmed by 7 bases and the J gene end by 1 base; junction bases not matched to a gene: 11. The CDR3 is made up of 17 amino acids. CDR3 residues: CASISREGLGSYNEQFF. DNA of the CDR3: TGTGCCAGCATTTCGCGGGAGGGCCTTGGGTCCTACAATGAGCAGTTCTTC.

The gene calls are TRBV28 and TRBJ2-3; 15 nucleotides align to TRBD2. This CDR3 has 18 amino acids. The germline gives CDR1 MDHEN, CDR2 SYDVKM. The junction had 8 bases not matched to a gene; V was cut back by 5 bases and J by 2 bases. The CDR3 DNA is TGTGCCAGCAGTAACGCGGGGACTAGCGGGAGGAACACAGATACGCAGTATTTT. Encoded protein: CASSNAGTSGRNTDTQYF.